These T cell receptor beta chains were read from a single sample in a study of PD-L1 blockade in urothelial cancer. TCRdb's copy holds only in-frame clones and misses some; the assay was immunoSEQ multiplex PCR. Of about 95,000 clones listed, around 91% were seen once; the top ten hold roughly 1.6%. The sequencing used PBMCs, collected around atezolizumab (anti-PD-L1) treatment. These receptors all come from a man between 60 and 75 years old with urothelial cancer. CDR3s include the opening cysteine and the closing phenylalanine or tryptophan.

v_call: TRBV5-1; j_call: TRBJ1-2; cdr3_aa: CASSEGQNLYGYTF
v_call: TRBV19; j_call: TRBJ1-1; cdr3_aa: CASSATHSQGMNTEAFF
v_call: TRBV21-1; j_call: TRBJ2-7; cdr3_aa: CASSKVLIGRGRDEQYF
v_call: TRBV6-1; j_call: TRBJ1-5; cdr3_aa: CASSERGTASGQPQHF
v_call: TRBV18; j_call: TRBJ1-3; cdr3_aa: CASRISGLFSGNTIYF
v_call: TRBV11-3; j_call: TRBJ2-5; cdr3_aa: CASSLGQGETQYF
v_call: TRBV11-3; j_call: TRBJ2-7; cdr3_aa: CASSHTGLEICEQYF
v_call: TRBV6-5; j_call: TRBJ2-2; cdr3_aa: CASRLAGGDTGELFF
v_call: TRBV30; j_call: TRBJ2-7; cdr3_aa: CAWSPSSYEQYF
v_call: TRBV5-1; j_call: TRBJ2-1; cdr3_aa: CASSLLAGSYNEQFF